What follows describes a single T cell receptor beta chain. This clonotype was recorded many times. The target of this receptor is not known. Base qualities are not at hand, and no much larger clone is one base apart. This record comes from a study of T cell repertoires in cytomegalovirus infection (dated by TCRdb to about 2019). Background for the entire study: Donor HLA type was relevant to the analysis, because carriage of CMV infection together with the matching HLA type was indicated by public TCR beta signatures.

TCRdb records Illumina HiSeq 1500 as the sequencer. Using fastp trimming at Q25 and MiXCR clonotype assembly, TCRdb reanalyzed the public sequencing data and kept in-frame beta chains. For every CDR3 protein sequence, its rows merge into one entry that carries the most common genes and DNA. The table for this sample lists 600,000 to 800,000 distinct CDR3 sequences; 24% of them were counted only once. In total, the top ten clones hold 6.5% to 10% of the sample. On the study overall, not on this receptor specifically: The ex vivo response was dominated by HLA-C-restricted CMV-specific TCR beta clonotypes, which also provided the single most frequent clonotype in two of eight donors. In both this cohort and an independent cohort of more than 350 donors, the cumulative frequency of public TCR beta family members distinguished carriers of CMV infection plus the relevant HLA type.

This sequence originates from a human donor in good health (CMV status not recorded). Some clones in this sample may be carry-over from other donors' samples. The material sequenced was CD8+ T cells from PBMCs.

Read as DNA, the sequence is TGTGCCACCAGTGATACAGACAGGGCGGACATTCAGTACTTC. It is translated as CATSDTDRADIQYF. The chain is assembled from TRBV24-1 and TRBJ2-4; 7 nucleotides in the junction match TRBD1. The CDR3 starts with the cysteine, ends with the phenylalanine, and has 14 residues. Only the CDR3 DNA is retained, 42 bases long and in frame from the first base. CDR1 is given as KGHDR and CDR2 as SFDVKD, both from the germline V gene. Trimming leaves V shorter by 3 bases and J shorter by 8 bases, with the junction holding 6 bases beyond the gene matches.